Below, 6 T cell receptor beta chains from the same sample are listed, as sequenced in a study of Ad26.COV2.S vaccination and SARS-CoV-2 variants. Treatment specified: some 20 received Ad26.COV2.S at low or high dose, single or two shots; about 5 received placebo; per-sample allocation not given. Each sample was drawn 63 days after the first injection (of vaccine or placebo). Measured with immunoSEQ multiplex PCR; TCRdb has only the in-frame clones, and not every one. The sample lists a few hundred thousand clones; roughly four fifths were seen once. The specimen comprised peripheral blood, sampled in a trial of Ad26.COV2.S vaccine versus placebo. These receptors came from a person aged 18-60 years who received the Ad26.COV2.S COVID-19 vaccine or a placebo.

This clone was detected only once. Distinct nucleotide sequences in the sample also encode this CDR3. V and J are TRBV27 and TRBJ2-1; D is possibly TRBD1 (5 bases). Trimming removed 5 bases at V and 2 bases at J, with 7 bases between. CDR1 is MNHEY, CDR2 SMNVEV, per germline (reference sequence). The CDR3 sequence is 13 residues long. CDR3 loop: CASSGAAYNEQFF. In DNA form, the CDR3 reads TGTGCCAGCAGTGGGGCCGCCTACAATGAGCAGTTCTTC.

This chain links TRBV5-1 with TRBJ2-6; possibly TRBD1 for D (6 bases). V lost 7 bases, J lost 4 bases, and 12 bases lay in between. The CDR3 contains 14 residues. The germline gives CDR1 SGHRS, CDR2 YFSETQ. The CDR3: CASVGGSGANVLTF. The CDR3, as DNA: TGCGCCAGCGTTGGGGGCTCCGGGGCCAACGTCCTGACTTTC.

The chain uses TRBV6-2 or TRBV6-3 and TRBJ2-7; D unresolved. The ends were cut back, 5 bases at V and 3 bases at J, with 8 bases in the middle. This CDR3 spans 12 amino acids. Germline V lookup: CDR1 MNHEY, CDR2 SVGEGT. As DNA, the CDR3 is TGTGCCAGCAGTACGAGCATCTACGAGCAGTACTTC. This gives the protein CASSTSIYEQYF.

The CDR3 DNA reads TGTGCCAGTAGCCTATCGACAGGATATGGCTACACCTTC. Translation: CASSLSTGYGYTF. The chain links TRBV19 to TRBJ1-2; D may be TRBD1 (6 bases). Germline assignment: CDR1 LNHDA and CDR2 SQIVND (reference sequence). The CDR3 is 13 amino acids. V lost 6 bases, J lost 5 bases, and 13 bases lay in between.

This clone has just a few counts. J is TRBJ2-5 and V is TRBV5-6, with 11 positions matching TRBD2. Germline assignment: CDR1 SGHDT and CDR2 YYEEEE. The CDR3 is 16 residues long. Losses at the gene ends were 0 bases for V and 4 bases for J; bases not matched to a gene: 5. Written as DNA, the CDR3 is TGTGCCAGCAGCTTGGGTGGTAGCGGGAGGGGAGAGACCCAGTACTTC. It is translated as CASSLGGSGRGETQYF.

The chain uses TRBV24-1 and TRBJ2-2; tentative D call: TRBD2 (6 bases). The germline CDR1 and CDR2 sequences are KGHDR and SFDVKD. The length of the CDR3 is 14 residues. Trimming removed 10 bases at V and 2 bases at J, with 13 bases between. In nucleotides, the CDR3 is TGTGCCACGGGATCCGCGGGAAACACCGGGGAGCTGTTTTTT. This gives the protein CATGSAGNTGELFF.